Shown below are 27 T cell receptor beta chains from a single sample sequenced in a study of PD-L1 blockade in urothelial cancer. Sequenced by immunoSEQ multiplex PCR; TCRdb stores in-frame clones only, minus some. This table has about 88,000 clones, around nine tenths appearing once. The sample here was PBMCs, taken around atezolizumab (anti-PD-L1) treatment. These receptors all come from a man in his sixties with urothelial cancer.

The chain combines TRBV25-1 with TRBJ2-7; 9 nucleotides match TRBD2. Germline lookup yields CDR1 MGHDK and CDR2 SYGVNS. Losses at the gene ends were 4 bases for V and 3 bases for J; bases not matched to a gene: 16. This CDR3 spans 18 amino acids. CDR3 coding DNA: TGTGCCAGCAGTGCCACACTAATGGGCTCTAGCGGGAACTACGAGCAGTACTTC. It yields the protein CASSATLMGSSGNYEQYF.

The chain joins TRBV6-6 to TRBJ1-1; possibly TRBD1 for D (6 bases). The CDR3 totals 14 residues. CDR1 is MNHNY and CDR2 is SVGAGI in the germline V gene (reference sequence). Trimming pared 5 bases from V and 4 bases from J, leaving 14 bases between. The CDR3 nucleotides are TGTGCCAGCAGTCTCTCTAAGGGGGTCACTGAAGCTTTCTTT. This sequence encodes CASSLSKGVTEAFF.

The chain joins TRBV27 to TRBJ2-3, with 8 nucleotides matching TRBD2. V lost 0 bases to trimming and J lost 3 bases; unmatched junction nucleotides: 5. The length of the CDR3 is 16 residues. Germline V gives CDR1 MNHEY, CDR2 SMNVEV (reference sequence). The CDR3 DNA reads as TGTGCCAGCAGTTTATCGTTGAGCGGGGGAACAGATACGCAGTATTTT. Translation gives CASSLSLSGGTDTQYF.

The chain recombines TRBV30 with TRBJ1-1; no clear D gene. CDR1 and CDR2 from the germline V gene are GTSNPN and SVGIG (reference sequence). The CDR3 loop spans 12 amino acids. With 4 bases removed from V and 3 bases from J, the gap between germline ends came to 9 bases. The CDR3 DNA follows: TGTGCCTGGAACGGGTTCTACACTGAAGCTTTCTTT. Translation: CAWNGFYTEAFF.

The chain recombines TRBV10-1 with TRBJ2-3, with D possibly matching TRBD2 (5 bases). Germline V gives CDR1 WNHNN, CDR2 SYGVQD (reference sequence). There are 13 residues in the CDR3. V gave up 6 bases and J gave up 2 bases, with 9 bases separating them. For the CDR3, the DNA is TGCGCCAGCAGCGGGGATTACACAGATACGCAGTATTTT. It yields the protein CASSGDYTDTQYF.

This chain uses TRBV2 with TRBJ2-2; D call uncertain. The CDR3 length is 15 residues. The germline CDR1 and CDR2 sequences are SNHLY and FYNNEI. V lost 3 bases, J lost 0 bases, and 8 bases lay in between. The CDR3 sequence: CASSDRRPNTGELFF. CDR3 nucleotides: TGTGCCAGCAGTGACAGGCGCCCGAACACCGGGGAGCTGTTTTTT.

Here the CDR3 DNA reads TGTGCCAGCAATCGGAGCGGGACTCAAGAGACCCAGTACTTC. This encodes CASNRSGTQETQYF. J is TRBJ2-5 and V is TRBV11-3, with TRBD2 identical over 7 bases. Germline V CDR1 and CDR2: SGHNT, YENEEA. J was trimmed by 2 bases and V by 7 bases; bases with no gene match: 7. The CDR3 is 14 amino acids. The variable domain in full, completed from reference TRBV11-3 and TRBJ2-5, reads EAGVVQSPRYKIIEKKQPVAFWCNPISGHNTLYWYLQNLGQGPELLIRYENEEAVDDSQLPKDRFSAERLKGVDSTLKIQPAELGDSAVYLCASNRSGTQETQYFGPGTRLLVL.

The chain couples TRBV2 to TRBJ2-5, with 8 bases aligning to TRBD1. Looked up from germline, CDR1 is SNHLY and CDR2 is FYNNEI. Trimming took 6 bases from V and 4 from J; bases not matched to a gene: 7. The CDR3 consists of 14 residues. In DNA form, the CDR3 reads TGTGCCAGCAGGACAGGGGATGGGCGAGAGACCCAGTACTTC. The encoded protein is CASRTGDGRETQYF.

The rearrangement joins TRBV5-4 to TRBJ2-3; TRBD2 agrees at 7 bases. This CDR3 has 14 amino acids. Germline V gene sequence: CDR1 SGHNT, CDR2 YYREEE (reference sequence). The ends lost 4 bases at V and 6 bases at J; junction bases unmatched: 8. The DNA of the CDR3 is TGTGCCAGCAGCCCCCGTGGGAGGGCTGATACGCAGTATTTT. This codes for CASSPRGRADTQYF.

The chain is built from TRBV10-3 and TRBJ2-5; 9 positions match TRBD1. Germline CDR1 and CDR2: ENHRY and SYGVKD. V trimming: 2 bases; J trimming: 5 bases; junction bases outside the gene matches: 6. The CDR3 is 15 amino acids. CDR3 amino acids: CAISEVTGGGETQYF. The CDR3 region has the DNA TGTGCCATCAGTGAGGTGACAGGGGGAGGCGAGACCCAGTACTTC.

This chain connects TRBV7-8 to TRBJ2-7; the match to TRBD1 covers 7 bases. V dropped 5 bases and J dropped 0; count of bases not matched to a gene: 4. The germline V gene has CDR1 SGHVS and CDR2 FQNEAQ. The CDR3 contains 14 residues. The CDR3 region is CASSPGQLSYEQYF. In DNA form, the CDR3 reads TGTGCCAGCAGCCCGGGACAGCTCTCCTACGAGCAGTACTTC.

This clone was detected once. The J gene is TRBJ1-5, the V gene TRBV30; TRBD1 aligns across 8 bases. This CDR3 has 13 amino acids. CDR1 is GTSNPN and CDR2 is SVGIG in the germline V gene (reference sequence). The V segment lost 4 bases and the J segment 4 bases; nucleotides outside the gene matches: 3. CDR3 sequence: CAWTRQGNQPQHF. The CDR3 DNA follows: TGTGCCTGGACTAGACAGGGGAATCAGCCCCAGCATTTT.

This chain connects TRBV7-9 to TRBJ2-1, with TRBD2 as a possible D gene (6 bases). CDR1 SEHNR and CDR2 FQNEAQ come from the germline V gene (reference sequence). Trimming removed 2 bases from V and 12 bases from J, with 20 bases in between. The CDR3 contains 15 residues. The CDR3 region is CASSLQGTFTMRQFF. The CDR3 bases are TGTGCCAGCAGCTTACAAGGGACTTTTACAATGAGGCAGTTCTTC.

This clone was seen a single time. The genes are TRBV27 and TRBJ2-1; 10 positions agree with TRBD2. The V gene end was trimmed by 4 bases and the J gene end by 4 bases; junction bases not matched to a gene: 10. Germline assignment: CDR1 MNHEY and CDR2 SMNVEV (reference sequence). The CDR3 contains 17 residues. This CDR3 is CASSSSGRAFEYNEQFF. The DNA of the CDR3 is TGTGCCAGCAGTTCGAGCGGGAGGGCCTTTGAATACAATGAGCAGTTCTTC.

V usage is TRBV7-3 and J usage is TRBJ2-1, with 9 bases that match TRBD2. CDR3 length equals 15 residues. V gave up 4 bases and J gave up 9 bases; unmatched junction bases: 10. In germline, CDR1 is SGHTA, CDR2 FQGTGA. The CDR3 is CASSSSTSGRTEQFF. The CDR3 nucleotides read TGTGCCAGCAGCTCCTCGACTAGCGGTAGGACTGAGCAGTTCTTC.

This chain connects TRBV7-6 to TRBJ2-1; tentatively, D is TRBD2 (6 bases). V lost 5 bases and J lost 12, with 11 bases in between. The germline gives CDR1 SGHVS, CDR2 FNYEAQ. This CDR3 comprises 11 residues. CDR3 nucleotide sequence: TGTGCCAGCAGCCTTGACGGGGGGCAGTTCTTC. Amino acid sequence: CASSLDGGQFF.

The rearrangement joins TRBV15 to TRBJ1-5; TRBD1 matches 7 bases. V was pared by 5 bases and J by 9 bases, with 13 bases of the junction left unmatched. CDR3 length equals 15 residues. Germline values: CDR1 LNHNV, CDR2 YYDKDF (reference sequence). CDR3 region: CATSDGQASSRPQHF. CDR3 DNA: TGTGCCACCAGCGACGGACAGGCCTCTAGCCGGCCCCAGCATTTT.

This clone was counted once. The rearrangement joins TRBV7-2 to TRBJ2-7; TRBD2 agrees at 14 bases. The CDR3 totals 17 residues. The ends lost 5 bases at V and 6 bases at J; junction bases unmatched: 12. CDR1 is SGHTA, CDR2 FQGNSA, per germline. This CDR3 reads CASSPGTSGSRSSEQYF. In DNA form, the CDR3 reads TGTGCCAGCAGCCCCGGGACTAGCGGGAGCCGGTCTAGCGAGCAGTACTTC. The entire variable domain, with the rest obtained from reference TRBV7-2 and TRBJ2-7, is as follows: GAGVSQSPSNKVTEKGKDVELRCDPISGHTALYWYRQSLGQGLEFLIYFQGNSAPDKSGLPSDRFSAERTGGSVSTLTIQRTQQEDSAVYLCASSPGTSGSRSSEQYFGPGTRLTVT.

The rearrangement links TRBV30 to TRBJ2-1; D unresolved. The CDR3 runs 14 residues. CDR1 and CDR2 (germline): GTSNPN, SVGIG (reference sequence). V lost 0 bases and J 9 bases, leaving 15 bases between the germline ends. In nucleotides, the CDR3 is TGTGCCTGGAGTGTAGGCCTAGATTTGGGTGAGCAGTTCTTC. Its protein is CAWSVGLDLGEQFF.

This clone has just one count. This chain uses TRBV4-2 with TRBJ2-7, with 9 bases aligning to TRBD2. The CDR3 length is 15 residues. V lost 0 bases to trimming and J lost 6 bases; unmatched junction nucleotides: 6. The germline V gene encodes CDR1 LGHNA and CDR2 YNFKEQ. The CDR3 nucleotides are TGTGCCAGCAGCCAAGAAGGCGGGAGGGCCGGCGAGCAGTACTTC. Residues: CASSQEGGRAGEQYF.

J is TRBJ2-5 and V is TRBV28, with 10 bases matching TRBD1. This CDR3 is 14 amino acids long. Trimming removed 5 bases from V and 4 bases from J; junction bases left unmatched: 4. The germline V gene encodes CDR1 MDHEN and CDR2 SYDVKM. CDR3 protein: CASSRQGAGETQYF. In nucleotides, the CDR3 is TGTGCCAGCAGTCGACAGGGGGCCGGAGAGACCCAGTACTTC.

This clone was found a few times. V is TRBV28 and J is TRBJ1-1; 8 bases fit TRBD1. CDR1 and CDR2 (germline): MDHEN, SYDVKM. V shed 3 bases and J 6 bases; nucleotides not matched to a gene: 6. The length of the CDR3 is 14 residues. This CDR3 is CASSLQGAIAEAFF. CDR3 nucleotide sequence: TGTGCCAGCAGTTTGCAGGGGGCTATCGCTGAAGCTTTCTTT.

This chain uses TRBV15 with TRBJ2-5; TRBD2 might be the D (5 bases). From germline, CDR1 is LNHNV and CDR2 YYDKDF (reference sequence). V was trimmed by 0 bases and J by 4 bases, leaving 15 bases between them. The CDR3 spans 16 residues. CDR3 nucleotides: TGTGCCACCAGCAGAGATCCCGGCGGAGGAGTAGAGACCCAGTACTTC. Translated: CATSRDPGGGVETQYF.

The gene calls are TRBV5-1 and TRBJ2-1, with TRBD2 matching 8 bases. The J segment lost 0 bases and the V segment lost 2 bases, leaving 1 base of the junction unmatched. This CDR3 spans 15 amino acids. CDR1 is SGHRS and CDR2 is YFSETQ in the germline V gene. The CDR3 coding sequence is TGCGCCAGCAGCTTACGGGGGGGCTCCTACAATGAGCAGTTCTTC. Encoded protein: CASSLRGGSYNEQFF. Looking up the rest from reference TRBV5-1 and TRBJ2-1 gives the full variable domain: KAGVTQTPRYLIKTRGQQVTLSCSPISGHRSVSWYQQTPGQGLQFLFEYFSETQRNKGNFPGRFSGRQFSNSRSEMNVSTLELGDSALYLCASSLRGGSYNEQFFGPGTRLTVL.

The CDR3 protein is CASSLDESNTEAFF. The CDR3 region has the DNA TGTGCCAGCAGCTTAGATGAGTCGAACACTGAAGCTTTCTTT. The chain couples TRBV7-6 to TRBJ1-1; D unresolved. The length of the CDR3 is 14 residues. The V and J ends lost 1 base and 1 base respectively, with 7 bases between them. Germline loops: CDR1 SGHVS, CDR2 FNYEAQ.

V and J are TRBV4-3 and TRBJ2-7, with a possible D match to TRBD2 (6 bases). This CDR3 is built from 19 residues. Per the germline V gene, CDR1 is LGHNA and CDR2 is YSLEER. Trimming took 1 base from V and 2 from J, leaving 24 bases between them. The CDR3, as DNA: TGCGCCAGCAGCCAAGGGAGGGCCGACAATGGTCCCTCAACCTACGAGCAGTACTTC. Its translation is CASSQGRADNGPSTYEQYF.

The V and J genes are TRBV7-2 and TRBJ1-5; 8 bases are a match to TRBD1. Germline CDR1 SGHTA, CDR2 FQGNSA. This CDR3 comprises 15 residues. Trimming took 1 base from V and 6 from J; bases not matched to a gene: 5. CDR3 coding DNA: TGTGCCAGCAGCTTAGGCCAGGGGGCGGGTCAGCCCCAGCATTTT. Translation gives CASSLGQGAGQPQHF.